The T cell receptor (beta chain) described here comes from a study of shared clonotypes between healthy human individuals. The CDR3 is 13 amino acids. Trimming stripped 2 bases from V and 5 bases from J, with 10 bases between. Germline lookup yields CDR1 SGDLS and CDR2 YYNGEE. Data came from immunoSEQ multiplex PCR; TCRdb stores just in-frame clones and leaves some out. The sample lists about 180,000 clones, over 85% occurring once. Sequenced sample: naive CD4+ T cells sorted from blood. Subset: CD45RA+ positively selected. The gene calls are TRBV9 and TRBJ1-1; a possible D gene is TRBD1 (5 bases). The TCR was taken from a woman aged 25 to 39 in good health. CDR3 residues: CASSVTGGTEAFF. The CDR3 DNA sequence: TGTGCCAGCAGCGTTACGGGGGGTACTGAAGCTTTCTTT.